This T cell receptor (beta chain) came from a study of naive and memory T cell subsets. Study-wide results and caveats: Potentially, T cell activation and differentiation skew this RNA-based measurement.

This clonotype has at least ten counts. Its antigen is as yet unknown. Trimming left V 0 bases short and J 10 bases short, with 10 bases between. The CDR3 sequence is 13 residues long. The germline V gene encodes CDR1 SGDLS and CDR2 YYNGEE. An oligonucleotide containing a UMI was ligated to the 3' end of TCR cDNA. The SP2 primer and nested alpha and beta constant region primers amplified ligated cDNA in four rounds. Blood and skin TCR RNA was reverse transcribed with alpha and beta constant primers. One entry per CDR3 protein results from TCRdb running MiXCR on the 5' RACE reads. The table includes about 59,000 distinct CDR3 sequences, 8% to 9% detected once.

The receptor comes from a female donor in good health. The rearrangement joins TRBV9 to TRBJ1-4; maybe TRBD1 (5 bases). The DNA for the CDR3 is TGTGCCAGCAGCGTAGGACAGAGGGGAAAACTGTTTTTT. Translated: CASSVGQRGKLFF.